The 18 T cell receptor beta chains reported below all come from one sample, sequenced in a study of tumor-infiltrating lymphocytes in primary liver carcinoma. The authors took blood RNA from unsorted whole blood and also extracted germline DNA. Researchers generated TCR beta cDNA from approximately 450 ng of total RNA, relying on a constant-region primer. Slightly modified ARM-PCR with three nested multiplex PCR rounds yielded TCR beta libraries. The first two PCR rounds used TRBV1-TRBV30 forward primers with a C-beta reverse primer, approximately 11 cycles each. TCRdb reprocessed the multiplex PCR reads via MiXCR and lists one record per CDR3 protein. The table includes 190,000 or so distinct CDR3 sequences, less than 75% detected once. Sample: peripheral blood. These receptors all come from a woman aged 60-75 years with primary liver carcinoma and hepatitis B virus infection.

In regard to this clonotype: A much larger clone differs from this one at a single base, so this may be a read error. The V and J genes are TRBV5-6 and TRBJ1-4; no clear D gene. Germline V gives CDR1 SGHDT, CDR2 YYEEEE. Trimming removed 0 bases at V and 0 bases at J, with 9 bases between. This CDR3 contains 16 residues. CDR3 DNA sequence: TGTGCCAGCAGCTTGGGGCCCGTATCAACTAATGAAAAACTGTTTTTT. Protein: CASSLGPVSTNEKLFF.

For this clonotype: One base away lies a much larger clone, so this may be a sequencing read error. The rearrangement joins TRBV5-5 to TRBJ1-5; D unresolved. The CDR3 has 16 residues. The V gene's germline CDR1 is SGHKS and CDR2 YYEKEE (reference sequence). CDR3 protein: CASSSRTVDFNQPQRF. CDR3 bases: TGTGCCAGCAGCTCTAGAACCGTGGACTTCAATCAGCCCCAGCGTTTT.

This clonotype was counted a few times. This chain uses TRBV5-4 with TRBJ2-1; D unclear. V lost 0 bases to trimming and J lost 4 bases, with 5 bases between them. This CDR3 is built from 13 residues. Germline assignment: CDR1 SGHNT and CDR2 YYREEE (reference sequence). The CDR3: CASSLDHYNEQFF. The CDR3 DNA sequence: TGTGCCAGCAGCTTGGACCATTACAATGAGCAGTTCTTC.

This clonotype was seen many times. V is TRBV11-3 and J is TRBJ2-1; D uncertain. Trimming cost V 5 bases and J 4 bases, with 15 bases left between them. CDR3 size: 15 residues. CDR1 is SGHNT, CDR2 YENEEA, per germline. The CDR3 coding sequence is TGTGCCAGCAGCCCAATCGGAGCGAATTACAATGAGCAGTTCTTC. Its protein product is CASSPIGANYNEQFF.

J is TRBJ2-7 and V is TRBV6-1, with D possibly being TRBD2 (6 bases). CDR1 and CDR2 (germline): MNHNS, SASEGT. The CDR3 extends over 13 amino acids. Deletions cut 8 bases from V and 3 bases from J, with 14 bases between. The CDR3 coding sequence is TGTGCCAGCCGGCAGGGACTGTTCTACGAGCAGTACTTC. Translation gives CASRQGLFYEQYF.

This clonotype was seen ten or more times. The chain joins TRBV29-1 to TRBJ2-1, with 10 bases that match TRBD2. Germline trimming cut 6 bases from V and 6 bases from J; bases unmatched to any gene: 14. The CDR3 totals 16 residues. The germline CDR1 and CDR2 sequences are SQVTM and ANQGSEA. CDR3 amino acids: CSVVKLAGASVNEQFF. CDR3 DNA sequence: TGCAGCGTAGTTAAGCTAGCGGGAGCATCGGTCAATGAGCAGTTCTTC.

This clonotype has just one count. Possible read error: a much larger clone is one base away. The chain employs TRBV5-6 and TRBJ1-1, with D maybe TRBD1 (5 bases). Germline values: CDR1 SGHDT, CDR2 YYEEEE. This CDR3 is built from 15 residues. The DNA for the CDR3 is TGTGCCATCAGCCGAGGGGTGGGGATGGGCACTGAAGCTTTCTTT. Protein product: CAISRGVGMGTEAFF.

As regards this clonotype: Sequence at one end of the junction differs from germline and may be a read error. This chain joins TRBV11-2 and TRBJ1-2, with a possible D match to TRBD1 (6 bases). Germline-derived CDR1 and CDR2 are SGHAT and FQNNGV. The length of the CDR3 is 15 residues. CDR3 amino acids: CASGLVGTRSSGYTF. CDR3 sequence (DNA): TGTGCCAGCGGCTTAGTCGGGACAAGGAGTAGTGGCTACACCTTC.

As for this clonotype: The conserved phenylalanine or tryptophan is not found at the CDR3 terminus, so this likely reflects a read error. J is TRBJ2-3 and V is TRBV11-2; the D call may be TRBD1 or TRBD2 (5 bases each). The length of the CDR3 is 14 residues. Germline V gives CDR1 SGHAT, CDR2 FQNNGV. CDR3 protein: CASSPELGADTQYL. CDR3 in DNA: TGTGCTAGCAGCCCCGAATTGGGGGCAGATACGCAGTATCTT.

This clonotype was observed at least ten times. This sequence joins TRBV6-5 and TRBJ1-6; 9 nucleotides line up with TRBD1. This CDR3 contains 16 residues. V lost 6 bases, J lost 6 bases, and 9 bases stayed unmatched. Per germline, CDR1 MNHEY and CDR2 SVGAGI. The CDR3 sequence is CASREQGARGNSPLHF. The CDR3, as DNA: TGTGCCAGCAGAGAACAGGGGGCGCGGGGTAATTCACCCCTCCACTTT.

This clonotype came up once. This clone may be a read error of a much larger clone one base away. The genes are TRBV10-2 and TRBJ2-1; the match to TRBD2 covers 7 bases. This CDR3 comprises 16 residues. CDR1 is WSHSY and CDR2 is SAAADI in the germline V gene. As DNA, the CDR3 is TGCGCCAGCAGTGGGTTACTAGCGCCTTCCTACAATGGGCAGTTCTTC. Its protein product is CASSGLLAPSYNGQFF.

Worth noting for this clonotype: A clone one base away is much larger, so this may be a read error. This sequence joins TRBV6-6 and TRBJ2-7; D possibly corresponds to TRBD2 (6 bases). Trimming cost V 6 bases and J 3 bases, with 18 bases left between them. The V gene's germline CDR1 is MNHNY and CDR2 SVGAGI (reference sequence). The CDR3 is 15 residues long. CDR3 sequence (DNA): TGTGCCAGCAGACCCGGACTAACGGGCTTCTACGAGCAGTACTTC. This translates into CASRPGLTGFYEQYF.

On this clonotype itself: A much more abundant neighbour one base away suggests this may be a read error. This chain connects TRBV14 to TRBJ1-2, with 10 bases fitting TRBD1. The CDR3 extends over 14 amino acids. The junction had 8 bases not matched to a gene; V was cut back by 5 bases and J by 8 bases. CDR1 is SGHDN, CDR2 FVKESK, per germline. CDR3 DNA sequence: TGTGCCAGCAGCGTCCAGGGACAGGGGATCGGCTACACCTTC. Its protein product is CASSVQGQGIGYTF.

In the case of this clonotype: One end of the junction does not line up with germline, which may come from a read error. The chain uses TRBV11-2 and TRBJ2-1; D unclear. Germline V gene data show CDR1 as SGHAT and CDR2 as FQNNGV. This CDR3 is 12 amino acids long. CDR3 amino acids: CASSPDSLGQFF. The CDR3 DNA follows: TGTGCTAGCAGCCCCGACTCGCTGGGGCAGTTCTTC.

Details on this clonotype: Germline and junction disagree at one end, which may indicate a read error. The chain is built from TRBV5-1 and TRBJ2-7; D unclear. Germline V gene sequence: CDR1 SGHRS, CDR2 YFSETQ. This CDR3 spans 14 amino acids. CDR3 sequence (DNA): TGCGCCAGCATCTTGGCCCTAAACTCCTACGAGCATTACTTC. This encodes CASILALNSYEHYF.

The chain combines TRBV20-1 with TRBJ2-5, with D perhaps matching TRBD1 or TRBD2 (5 bases each). The CDR3 contains 14 residues. Deletions cut 1 base from V and 1 base from J, with 10 bases between. Germline CDR1 DFQATT, CDR2 SNEGSKA (reference sequence). The CDR3: CSARAGPSQETQYF. The CDR3 nucleotides read TGCAGTGCTAGAGCGGGGCCGAGCCAAGAGACCCAGTACTTC.

This clonotype was observed a handful of times. A much larger clone sits a single nucleotide away, making a read error possible. The V call is TRBV25-1, the J call TRBJ2-7; the D is unclear. The germline gives CDR1 MGHDK, CDR2 SYGVNS. The CDR3 runs to 12 residues. V was clipped by 6 bases and J by 2 bases, with 8 bases between them. The CDR3 DNA reads as TGTGCCAGCAGCTCCAGCGCCTACGAGCAGTACTTC. It is translated as CASSSSAYEQYF.

About this clonotype: One end of the junction does not line up with germline, which may come from a read error. The chain uses TRBV7-9 and TRBJ1-1; D gene unclear. CDR3 length: 14 residues. CDR1 and CDR2 from the germline V gene are SEHNR and FQNEAQ (reference sequence). The CDR3 DNA follows: TGTACCAGCAGCCGTCCTACAGAGAACACTGAAGCTTTCTTT. Its translation: CTSSRPTENTEAFF. Based on the CDR3 plus reference TRBV7-9 and TRBJ1-1, the full variable domain is DTGVSQNPRHKITKRGQNVTFRCDPISEHNRLYWYRQTLGQGPEFLTYFQNEAQLEKSRLLSDRFSAERPKGSFSTLEIQRTEQGDSAMYLCTSSRPTENTEAFFGQGTRLTVV.